The T cell receptor (beta chain) described here comes from a study of T cell responses to AZD1222 COVID-19 vaccine. The germline V gene encodes CDR1 SGHAT and CDR2 FQNNGV. The CDR3 consists of 13 residues. The V segment lost 3 bases and the J segment 3 bases; nucleotides outside the gene matches: 1. The table came from immunoSEQ multiplex PCR; TCRdb's copy has only in-frame clones and leaves some out. The sample includes fewer than 110,000 clones, roughly nine tenths of them seen just once. The J gene is TRBJ1-2, the V gene TRBV11-2, with 7 nucleotides matching TRBD1. The sequences come from peripheral blood, collected on day 0 of AZD1222 vaccination. The origin of this receptor is an adult in good health. The DNA for the CDR3 is TGTGCCAGCAGCTTGGGACAGTACTATGGCTACACCTTC. Protein: CASSLGQYYGYTF.